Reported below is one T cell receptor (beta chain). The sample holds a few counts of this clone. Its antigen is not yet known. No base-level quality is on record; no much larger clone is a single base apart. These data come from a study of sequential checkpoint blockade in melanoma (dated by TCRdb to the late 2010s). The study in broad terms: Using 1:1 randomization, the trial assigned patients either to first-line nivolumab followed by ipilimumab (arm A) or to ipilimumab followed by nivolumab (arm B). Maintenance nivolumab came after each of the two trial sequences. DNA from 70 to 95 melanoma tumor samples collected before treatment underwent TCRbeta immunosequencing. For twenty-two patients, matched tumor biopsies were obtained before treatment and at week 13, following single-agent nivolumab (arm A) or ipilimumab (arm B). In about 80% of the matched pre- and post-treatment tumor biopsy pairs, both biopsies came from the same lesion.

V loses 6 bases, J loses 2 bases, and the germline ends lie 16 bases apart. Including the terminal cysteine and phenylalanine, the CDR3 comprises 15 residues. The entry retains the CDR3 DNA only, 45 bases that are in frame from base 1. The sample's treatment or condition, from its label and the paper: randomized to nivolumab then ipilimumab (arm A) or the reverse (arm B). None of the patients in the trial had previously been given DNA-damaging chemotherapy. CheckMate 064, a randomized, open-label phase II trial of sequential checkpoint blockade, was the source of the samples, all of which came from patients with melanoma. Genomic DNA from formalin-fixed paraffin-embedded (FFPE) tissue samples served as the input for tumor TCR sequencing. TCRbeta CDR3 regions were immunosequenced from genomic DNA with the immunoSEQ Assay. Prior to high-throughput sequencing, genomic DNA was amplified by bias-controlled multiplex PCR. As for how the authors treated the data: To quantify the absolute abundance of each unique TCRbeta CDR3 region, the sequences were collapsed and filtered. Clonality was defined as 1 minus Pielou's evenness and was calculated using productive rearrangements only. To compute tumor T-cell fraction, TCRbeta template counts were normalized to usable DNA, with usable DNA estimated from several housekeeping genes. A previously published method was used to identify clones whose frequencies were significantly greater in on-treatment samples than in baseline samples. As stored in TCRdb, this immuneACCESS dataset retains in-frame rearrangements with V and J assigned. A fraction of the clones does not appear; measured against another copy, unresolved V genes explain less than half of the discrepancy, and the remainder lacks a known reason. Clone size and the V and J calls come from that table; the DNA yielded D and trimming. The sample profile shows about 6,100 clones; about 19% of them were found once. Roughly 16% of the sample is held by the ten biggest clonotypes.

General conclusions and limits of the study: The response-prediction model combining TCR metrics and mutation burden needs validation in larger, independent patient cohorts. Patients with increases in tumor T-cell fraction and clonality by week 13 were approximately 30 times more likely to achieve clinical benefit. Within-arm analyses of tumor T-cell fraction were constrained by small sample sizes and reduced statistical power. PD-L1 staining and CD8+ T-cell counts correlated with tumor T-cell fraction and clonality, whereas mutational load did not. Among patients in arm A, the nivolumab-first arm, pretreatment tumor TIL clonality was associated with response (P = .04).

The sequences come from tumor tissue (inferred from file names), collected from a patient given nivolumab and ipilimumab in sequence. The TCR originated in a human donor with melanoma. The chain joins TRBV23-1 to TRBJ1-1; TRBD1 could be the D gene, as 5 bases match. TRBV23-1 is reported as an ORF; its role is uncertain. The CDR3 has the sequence CASSRQTYGNTEAFF. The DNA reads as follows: TGCGCCAGCAGCCGACAGACATACGGAAACACTGAAGCTTTCTTT.